These 27 T cell receptor beta chains were sequenced from one sample in a study of blood T cell repertoires in COVID-19. Sequencing used immunoSEQ multiplex PCR; TCRdb keeps in-frame clones, though not all of them. The sample contains fewer than 450,000 clones, 87% of which appear only once. The sequenced material came from PBMCs or T cells enriched from blood (not recorded which). These receptors came from a woman in her twenties or thirties who had recovered from COVID-19.

The chain employs TRBV9 and TRBJ1-2, with 7 positions matching TRBD1. The CDR3 has 18 amino acids. CDR1 and CDR2 from the germline V gene are SGDLS and YYNGEE. V lost 5 bases to trimming and J lost 4 bases; unmatched junction nucleotides: 20. The CDR3 DNA follows: TGTGCCAGCAGTGGCCCTGACAGGGACCGGGCGGTCGGCTATGGCTACACCTTC. Its translation is CASSGPDRDRAVGYGYTF.

The genes are TRBV5-1 and TRBJ1-1; D possibly corresponds to TRBD1 (6 bases). This CDR3 comprises 14 residues. Germline-derived CDR1 and CDR2 are SGHRS and YFSETQ. The V end was cut by 5 bases, the J end by 5 bases, with 16 bases between. The DNA of the CDR3 is TGCGCCAGCAGGAGGGCAGGGGAGAGGACTGAAGCTTTCTTT. Residues: CASRRAGERTEAFF.

The rearrangement uses TRBV10-1 and TRBJ2-2; 12 bases map to TRBD1. The junction had 4 bases not matched to a gene; V was cut back by 2 bases and J by 3 bases. The CDR3 has 17 residues. Germline loops: CDR1 WNHNN, CDR2 SYGVQD (reference sequence). The CDR3 region is CASSEGTGGADTGELFF. Written as DNA, the CDR3 is TGCGCCAGCAGTGAGGGGACAGGGGGCGCGGACACCGGGGAGCTGTTTTTT.

The J gene is TRBJ1-2, the V gene TRBV6-5, with 12 bases aligning to TRBD1. Germline loops: CDR1 MNHEY, CDR2 SVGAGI. This CDR3 has 14 amino acids. With V trimmed by 7 bases and J by 6 bases, 6 bases remained unmatched. CDR3 loop: CASNSGDRGHGYTF. CDR3 nucleotides: TGTGCCAGCAACTCAGGGGACAGGGGGCATGGCTACACCTTC.

The chain uses TRBV29-1 and TRBJ2-3, with D possibly matching TRBD2 (5 bases). Trimming shortened V by 0 bases and J by 4 bases, and 17 bases separated the two germline ends. The germline V gene has CDR1 SQVTM and CDR2 ANQGSEA. The CDR3 consists of 16 residues. Here the CDR3 reads CSVEDLKGASADTQYF. The CDR3 DNA reads TGCAGCGTTGAAGATCTCAAGGGAGCTAGTGCAGATACGCAGTATTTT.

This chain links TRBV2 with TRBJ1-3, with 10 bases identical to TRBD1. This CDR3 spans 17 amino acids. V was pared by 6 bases and J by 1 base, with 9 bases of the junction left unmatched. Germline CDR1 is SNHLY and CDR2 is FYNNEI. The CDR3 here is CASSVTGQGTSGNTIYF. CDR3 nucleotide sequence: TGTGCCAGCAGCGTGACGGGACAGGGGACTTCTGGAAACACCATATATTTT.

This chain links TRBV6-2 or TRBV6-3 with TRBJ1-1; possibly TRBD1 for D (5 bases). V dropped 4 bases and J dropped 1 base, with 10 bases sitting between them. The CDR3 length is 14 residues. Germline V CDR1 and CDR2: MNHEY, SVGEGT. CDR3 nucleotides: TGTGCCAGCAGTTTAGGGAGGGGGAACACTGAAGCTTTCTTT. This encodes CASSLGRGNTEAFF.

The V gene is TRBV7-9, the J gene TRBJ1-1; perhaps TRBD1 as D (5 bases). Trimming stripped 5 bases from V and 2 bases from J, with 12 bases between. This CDR3 contains 14 residues. Germline V gene sequence: CDR1 SEHNR, CDR2 FQNEAQ (reference sequence). The CDR3: CASSLQAENTEAFF. The CDR3 coding sequence is TGTGCCAGCAGCCTACAGGCGGAAAACACTGAAGCTTTCTTT.

The chain is built from TRBV7-2 and TRBJ1-2; no clear D. The CDR3 is 12 residues long. The ends were cut back, 5 bases at V and 0 bases at J, with 4 bases in the middle. The V gene's germline CDR1 is SGHTA and CDR2 FQGNSA. DNA for the CDR3: TGTGCCAGCAGCGTCTCTAACTATGGCTACACCTTC. Translation: CASSVSNYGYTF.

The chain carries TRBV3-1 (or the pseudogene TRBV3-2) and TRBJ1-2, with D perhaps matching TRBD1 (5 bases). V lost 0 bases and J 8 bases, leaving 13 bases between the germline ends. The germline V gene has CDR1 LGHDT and CDR2 YNNKEL (reference sequence). The CDR3 is 14 residues long. This CDR3 is CASSQDKDIFGYTF. The CDR3, as DNA: TGTGCCAGCAGCCAAGATAAGGACATCTTCGGCTACACCTTC.

The chain has TRBV29-1 and TRBJ1-1; D might be TRBD1 (6 bases). V dropped 7 bases and J dropped 1 base, with 10 bases sitting between them. CDR1 is SQVTM, CDR2 ANQGSEA, per germline. This CDR3 comprises 12 residues. CDR3 in DNA: TGCAGCGCCGGGACACAGAACACTGAAGCTTTCTTT. This translates into CSAGTQNTEAFF.

This sequence joins TRBV5-1 and TRBJ1-1, with 9 bases lining up with TRBD1. V gave up 5 bases and J gave up 1 base; unmatched junction bases: 3. The CDR3 has 14 amino acids. Germline CDR1 reads SGHRS; CDR2 reads YFSETQ. For the CDR3, the DNA is TGCGCCAGCAGAGGACAGGGGCCGAACACTGAAGCTTTCTTT. Amino acids: CASRGQGPNTEAFF. Variable domain in full (rest from reference TRBV5-1 and TRBJ1-1): KAGVTQTPRYLIKTRGQQVTLSCSPISGHRSVSWYQQTPGQGLQFLFEYFSETQRNKGNFPGRFSGRQFSNSRSEMNVSTLELGDSALYLCASRGQGPNTEAFFGQGTRLTVV.

The chain employs TRBV14 and TRBJ2-6, with D possibly matching TRBD2 (7 bases). Germline V CDR1 and CDR2: SGHDN, FVKESK. V lost 4 bases and J 0 bases, leaving 19 bases between the germline ends. The CDR3 spans 19 residues. The CDR3 DNA follows: TGTGCCAGCAGCCCCCTCGGGGGGCTGAGAAACTCTGGGGCCAACGTCCTGACTTTC. This sequence encodes CASSPLGGLRNSGANVLTF.

The V call is TRBV28, the J call TRBJ2-5, with 12 bases fitting TRBD2. CDR1 is MDHEN, CDR2 SYDVKM, per germline. V dropped 5 bases and J dropped 6; count of bases not matched to a gene: 7. The CDR3 is 15 residues long. The CDR3 bases are TGTGCCAGCAGTGAGAGACTAGCGGGGGCGAAGACCCAGTACTTC. This sequence encodes CASSERLAGAKTQYF.

The chain employs TRBV19 and TRBJ1-2, with a possible D match to TRBD1 (5 bases). This CDR3 has 13 amino acids. V was pared by 3 bases and J by 7 bases, with 12 bases between. Looked up from germline, CDR1 is LNHDA and CDR2 is SQIVND (reference sequence). CDR3 nucleotide sequence: TGTGCCAGTAGTATCGCAGGGTCTGGTGGCTACACCTTC. Amino acid sequence: CASSIAGSGGYTF.

The chain combines TRBV28 with TRBJ2-2, with 10 bases lining up with TRBD2. The CDR3 sequence is 16 residues long. CDR1 is MDHEN and CDR2 is SYDVKM in the germline V gene. With 5 bases clipped from V and 7 bases from J, the junction kept 10 bases outside the gene matches. CDR3 amino acids: CASSIISGGAVGELFF. The CDR3 nucleotides are TGTGCCAGCAGTATAATAAGCGGGGGGGCGGTCGGGGAGCTGTTTTTT. Drawing the rest from reference TRBV28 and TRBJ2-2, the complete variable domain is DVKVTQSSRYLVKRTGEKVFLECVQDMDHENMFWYRQDPGLGLRLIYFSYDVKMKEKGDIPEGYSVSREKKERFSLILESASTNQTSMYLCASSIISGGAVGELFFGEGSRLTVL.

The V gene is TRBV7-9, the J gene TRBJ1-5, with TRBD1 matching 8 bases. The CDR3 is 13 residues long. V was clipped by 4 bases and J by 6 bases; unmatched bases: 2. CDR1 and CDR2 (germline): SEHNR, FQNEAQ (reference sequence). This CDR3 reads CASSSGGGQPQHF. The CDR3 DNA reads TGTGCCAGCAGCTCAGGGGGCGGTCAGCCCCAGCATTTT.

The genes are TRBV11-2 and TRBJ1-5; a weak D match, TRBD1 (6 bases). This CDR3 region has 14 residues. Germline-derived CDR1 and CDR2 are SGHAT and FQNNGV. V lost 1 base, J lost 5 bases, and 9 bases lay in between. CDR3 in DNA: TGTGCCAGCAGCTTAGGGGGGCGGGATCAGCCCCAGCATTTT. Protein sequence: CASSLGGRDQPQHF.

The rearrangement uses TRBV28 and TRBJ2-6; maybe TRBD2 (5 bases). The germline V and J ends were trimmed by 3 bases and 4 bases, with 13 bases remaining between them. CDR3 size: 16 residues. In germline, CDR1 is MDHEN, CDR2 SYDVKM. The CDR3 DNA reads as TGTGCCAGCAGTTTGGGTGGGGTAGCGGGGGCCAACGTCCTGACTTTC. It specifies CASSLGGVAGANVLTF.

This clone came up once. The chain is built from TRBV5-8 and TRBJ1-5; D remains unclear. The germline V and J ends were trimmed by 2 bases and 12 bases, with 15 bases remaining between them. The CDR3 extends over 13 amino acids. Germline CDR1 is SGHTS and CDR2 is YDEGEE. CDR3 sequence: CASSLNRVSLQHF. Here the CDR3 DNA reads TGTGCCAGCAGCTTAAACCGGGTTTCACTCCAGCATTTT.

The chain combines TRBV7-2 with TRBJ2-1; the match to TRBD2 covers 11 bases. The CDR3 length is 17 residues. The junction had 12 bases not matched to a gene; V was cut back by 1 base and J by 10 bases. Germline V CDR1 and CDR2: SGHTA, FQGNSA. The CDR3 is CASSLDVAGGPNTEQFF. CDR3 coding DNA: TGTGCCAGCAGCTTAGATGTAGCGGGGGGGCCTAATACCGAGCAGTTCTTC.

The chain uses TRBV7-9 and TRBJ2-1; tentatively, D is TRBD1 (6 bases). Trimming took 1 base from V and 0 from J, leaving 10 bases between them. Germline assignment: CDR1 SEHNR and CDR2 FQNEAQ (reference sequence). The CDR3 totals 16 residues. CDR3 in amino acids: CASSLGNRVSYNEQFF. Here the CDR3 DNA reads TGTGCCAGCAGCTTAGGTAACAGGGTCTCCTACAATGAGCAGTTCTTC.

The chain recombines TRBV6-1 with TRBJ1-6; unclear D gene. CDR3 length: 15 residues. From germline, CDR1 is MNHNS and CDR2 SASEGT. V was clipped by 2 bases and J by 10 bases, with 15 bases between them. The CDR3 reads CASSESHGVSSPLHF. The CDR3 nucleotides read TGTGCCAGCAGTGAATCTCACGGGGTGAGCTCACCCCTCCACTTT.

This chain joins TRBV7-9 and TRBJ1-3; TRBD1 aligns across 7 bases. Germline V gives CDR1 SEHNR, CDR2 FQNEAQ (reference sequence). This CDR3 spans 15 amino acids. V shed 3 bases and J 3 bases; nucleotides not matched to a gene: 5. The CDR3 sequence: CASSLRGLDGNTIYF. The CDR3 DNA reads as TGTGCCAGCAGCTTGAGGGGGCTCGATGGAAACACCATATATTTT. The whole variable domain, filled in from reference TRBV7-9 and TRBJ1-3, reads DTGVSQNPRHKITKRGQNVTFRCDPISEHNRLYWYRQTLGQGPEFLTYFQNEAQLEKSRLLSDRFSAERPKGSFSTLEIQRTEQGDSAMYLCASSLRGLDGNTIYFGEGSWLTVV.

CDR3 loop: CASSYGDRGENQPQHF. As DNA, the CDR3 is TGTGCCAGCAGTTACGGTGACAGGGGTGAGAATCAGCCCCAGCATTTT. V and J are TRBV6-5 and TRBJ1-5; 8 bases fit TRBD1. V was pared by 2 bases and J by 4 bases, with 7 bases of the junction left unmatched. CDR1 MNHEY and CDR2 SVGAGI come from the germline V gene. This CDR3 contains 16 residues.

The table lists this clone with a few counts. The rearrangement uses TRBV15 and TRBJ1-2; tentative D call: TRBD1 (5 bases). The CDR3 loop spans 17 amino acids. The V end was cut by 0 bases, the J end by 4 bases, with 18 bases between. Per the germline V gene, CDR1 is LNHNV and CDR2 is YYDKDF (reference sequence). The CDR3 DNA follows: TGTGCCACCAGCAGAGATCTGTGGGGCATGCAGGTCTATGGCTACACCTTC. As protein: CATSRDLWGMQVYGYTF. The whole variable domain, filled in from reference TRBV15 and TRBJ1-2, reads DAMVIQNPRYQVTQFGKPVTLSCSQTLNHNVMYWYQQKSSQAPKLLFHYYDKDFNNEADTPDNFQSRRPNTSFCFLDIRSPGLGDTAMYLCATSRDLWGMQVYGYTFGSGTRLTVV.

V and J are TRBV27 and TRBJ2-5; 12 bases align to TRBD2. The CDR3 is made up of 16 amino acids. V trimming: 0 bases; J trimming: 4 bases; junction bases outside the gene matches: 3. Looked up from germline, CDR1 is MNHEY and CDR2 is SMNVEV (reference sequence). CDR3 protein: CASSLSTSGGPETQYF. DNA for the CDR3: TGTGCCAGCAGTTTATCGACTAGCGGGGGCCCAGAGACCCAGTACTTC.